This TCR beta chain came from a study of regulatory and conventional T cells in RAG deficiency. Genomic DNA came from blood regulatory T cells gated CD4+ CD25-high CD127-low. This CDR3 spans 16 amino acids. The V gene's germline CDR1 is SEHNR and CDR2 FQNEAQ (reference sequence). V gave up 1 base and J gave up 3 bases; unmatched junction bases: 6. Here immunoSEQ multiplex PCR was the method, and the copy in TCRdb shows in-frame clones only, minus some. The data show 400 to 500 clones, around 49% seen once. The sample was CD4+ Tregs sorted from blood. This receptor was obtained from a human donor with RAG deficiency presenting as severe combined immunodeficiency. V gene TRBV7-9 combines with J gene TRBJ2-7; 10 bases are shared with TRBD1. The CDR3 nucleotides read TGTGCCAGCAGCTTAGGCCGGACAGGGGGGTTCTACGAGCAGTACTTC. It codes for CASSLGRTGGFYEQYF.